Listed here are 17 T cell receptor beta chains from one sample, sequenced in a study of T cells in Graves' hyperthyroidism and ophthalmopathy. Researchers amplified the TCR beta CDR3 regions from RNA transcripts. A set of HTBI primers served as the primers for a first-round RT-PCR of the TCR CDR3. A single record per CDR3 protein comes from TCRdb applying MiXCR to the multiplex PCR reads. This table has roughly 500,000 distinct CDR3 sequences, approximately 15% appearing once. What was sequenced was blood. The origin of the receptors is a woman younger than 45 with Graves' hyperthyroidism that later progressed to Graves' ophthalmopathy.

This clonotype was recorded at least ten times. The chain recombines TRBV6-2 or TRBV6-3 with TRBJ1-1; D not certain. This CDR3 comprises 16 residues. Trimming shortened V by 5 bases and J by 3 bases, and 19 bases separated the two germline ends. Germline V gene data show CDR1 as MNHEY and CDR2 as SVGEGT. CDR3 sequence: CASSRIPLEADTEAFF. The CDR3 bases are TGTGCCAGCAGTAGGATACCGCTGGAGGCGGACACTGAAGCTTTCTTT.

At least ten counts were recorded for this clonotype. This sequence joins TRBV5-1 and TRBJ2-1, with TRBD2 as a possible D gene (5 bases). The germline V gene encodes CDR1 SGHRS and CDR2 YFSETQ. The CDR3 runs 14 residues. Trimming left V 3 bases short and J 3 bases short, with 10 bases between. The CDR3 DNA sequence: TGCGCCAGCAGCTCCCCCGGGGACTACAATGAGCAGTTCTTC. Protein: CASSSPGDYNEQFF.

In regard to this clonotype: A junction boundary mismatches the germline segment, possibly from a read error. J is TRBJ1-1 and V is TRBV25-1, with D possibly TRBD1 on 6 matching bases. CDR3 size: 15 residues. Germline CDR1 reads MGHDK; CDR2 reads SYGVNS. The CDR3 here is CASSRKQGLKTEAFF. CDR3 nucleotides: TGTGCCAGCAGCCGAAAACAGGGCTTGAAGACTGAAGCTTTCTTT.

Concerning this clonotype: The junction departs from germline at one end; a sequencing error may be responsible. The gene calls are TRBV7-9 and TRBJ2-4, with 9 bases matching TRBD2. CDR1 and CDR2 (germline): SEHNR, FQNEAQ (reference sequence). The CDR3 length is 15 residues. The DNA of the CDR3 is TGTGCCAGCAGCTTGGGCGGGAGGGCCAGAAACATTCAGTACTTC. It is translated as CASSLGGRARNIQYF.

The V call is TRBV15, the J call TRBJ1-6; D unresolved. With 0 bases removed from V and 7 bases from J, the gap between germline ends came to 10 bases. Germline CDR1 is LNHNV and CDR2 is YYDKDF (reference sequence). This CDR3 region has 15 residues. The CDR3 sequence is CATSRDRDPNSPLHF. CDR3 DNA sequence: TGTGCCACCAGCAGAGATCGTGACCCAAATTCACCCCTCCACTTT.

This clonotype was recorded many times. The rearrangement links TRBV7-2 to TRBJ2-1, with D tentatively TRBD2 (5 bases). The CDR3 loop spans 16 amino acids. Trimming removed 2 bases at V and 0 bases at J, with 11 bases between. Looked up from germline, CDR1 is SGHTA and CDR2 is FQGNSA. CDR3 amino acids: CASSLQADFSYNEQFF. The CDR3, as DNA: TGTGCCAGCAGCTTACAGGCGGACTTCTCCTACAATGAGCAGTTCTTC. The full variable domain, completed using reference TRBV7-2 and TRBJ2-1, is GAGVSQSPSNKVTEKGKDVELRCDPISGHTALYWYRQSLGQGLEFLIYFQGNSAPDKSGLPSDRFSAERTGGSVSTLTIQRTQQEDSAVYLCASSLQADFSYNEQFFGPGTRLTVL.

This clonotype has only a few counts. The rearrangement links TRBV6-5 to TRBJ1-2; D not resolved. The V end was cut by 4 bases, the J end by 8 bases, with 8 bases between. CDR3 length: 11 residues. Germline loops: CDR1 MNHEY, CDR2 SVGAGI. DNA for the CDR3: TGTGCCAGCAGTTTACGTGCCGGCTACACCTTC. This gives the protein CASSLRAGYTF.

The genes are TRBV19 and TRBJ2-7; no clear D gene. Per the germline V gene, CDR1 is LNHDA and CDR2 is SQIVND (reference sequence). The V end lost 6 bases, the J end lost 5 bases, and 20 bases lay between the germline ends. The CDR3 contains 15 residues. CDR3 protein: CASSSLSINRHEQYF. Here the CDR3 DNA reads TGTGCCAGTAGCTCCCTATCAATCAACAGACACGAGCAGTACTTC.

This clonotype was recorded many times. CDR3 sequence reads: CSAPTGGGTEAFF. The CDR3 coding sequence is TGCAGTGCTCCCACAGGGGGTGGCACTGAAGCTTTCTTT. The chain uses TRBV20-1 and TRBJ1-1, with TRBD1 identical over 8 bases. V was pared by 5 bases and J by 4 bases, with 6 bases of the junction left unmatched. The CDR3 length is 13 residues. The germline CDR1 and CDR2 sequences are DFQATT and SNEGSKA (reference sequence).

The gene calls are TRBV3-1 and TRBJ1-1; 8 positions agree with TRBD1. CDR1 LGHDT and CDR2 YNNKEL come from the germline V gene (reference sequence). CDR3 size: 13 residues. The V and J ends lost 4 bases and 8 bases, in that order; junction bases with no gene match: 6. CDR3: CASSPGQGPEAFF. CDR3 sequence (DNA): TGTGCCAGCAGCCCCGGACAGGGCCCGGAAGCTTTCTTT.

This clonotype has at least ten counts. V usage is TRBV5-1 and J usage is TRBJ2-5, with a possible D match to TRBD1 (6 bases). Trimming stripped 0 bases from V and 2 bases from J, with 8 bases between. The CDR3 totals 14 residues. Germline V gene sequence: CDR1 SGHRS, CDR2 YFSETQ. CDR3 in amino acids: CASSLGGQQETQYF. CDR3 nucleotides: TGCGCCAGCAGCTTGGGAGGACAGCAAGAGACCCAGTACTTC.

Ten or more counts support this clonotype. J is TRBJ2-1 and V is TRBV7-8, with 10 bases aligning to TRBD2. The V gene end was trimmed by 4 bases and the J gene end by 5 bases; junction bases not matched to a gene: 8. The CDR3 loop spans 16 amino acids. CDR1 SGHVS and CDR2 FQNEAQ come from the germline V gene. As DNA, the CDR3 is TGTGCCAGCAGCTGGGCAGGACTAGCGGAGAACAATGAGCAGTTCTTC. It encodes CASSWAGLAENNEQFF.

This clonotype has ten or more counts. The chain combines TRBV3-1 with TRBJ1-4, with 7 bases that match TRBD1. The CDR3 sequence is 15 residues long. J was trimmed by 8 bases and V by 3 bases; bases with no gene match: 9. CDR1 is LGHDT, CDR2 YNNKEL, per germline (reference sequence). The CDR3 nucleotides read TGTGCCAGCAGCCAGCTCGGCAGGGGGTACGAAAAACTGTTTTTT. Residues: CASSQLGRGYEKLFF.

This clonotype was seen only a few times. This chain connects TRBV6-6 to TRBJ2-5; D not resolved. This CDR3 contains 16 residues. Germline loops: CDR1 MNHNY, CDR2 SVGAGI (reference sequence). V was pared by 0 bases and J by 5 bases, with 16 bases between. In nucleotides, the CDR3 is TGTGCCAGCAGTTACTCCTTCGATAGGACCGGGGAGACCCAGTACTTC. This gives the protein CASSYSFDRTGETQYF.

This clonotype appeared many times. The rearrangement links TRBV27 to TRBJ2-7, with 10 bases that match TRBD2. Germline V gene lookup returns CDR1 MNHEY and CDR2 SMNVEV (reference sequence). The CDR3 length is 15 residues. V shed 1 base and J 5 bases; nucleotides not matched to a gene: 5. Here the CDR3 reads CASSLYSGRFDEQYF. DNA of the CDR3: TGTGCCAGCAGTTTATATAGCGGGAGGTTCGACGAGCAGTACTTC.

This clonotype was observed at least ten times. CDR3 protein: CASSQEARGHEQYF. The CDR3, as DNA: TGTGCCAGCAGCCAAGAGGCCCGGGGACACGAGCAGTACTTC. V usage is TRBV14 and J usage is TRBJ2-7, with D perhaps TRBD1 or TRBD2 (5 bases each). The germline V gene has CDR1 SGHDN and CDR2 FVKESK. This CDR3 comprises 14 residues. The V gene lost 0 bases and the J gene lost 5 bases, with 11 bases spanning the gap.

V and J are TRBV19 and TRBJ2-7; no clear D. The CDR3 totals 12 residues. The V gene lost 8 bases and the J gene lost 2 bases, with 10 bases spanning the gap. The germline V gene has CDR1 LNHDA and CDR2 SQIVND (reference sequence). In DNA, the CDR3 is TGTGCCAGTGAGCCCTTTACCTACGAGCAGTACTTC. Protein sequence: CASEPFTYEQYF.